These 10 T cell receptor beta chains originate from one sample sequenced in a study of long-term antiretroviral therapy in people with HIV. Runs used v3.0 of the immunoSEQ assay and were done at survey level. Some clones are missing from TCRdb's copy, which holds only in-frame ones; the method was immunoSEQ multiplex PCR. The sample includes more than 20,000 clones, 90% to 95% seen only once; the top ten take approximately 2.2%. The sequencing here drew on unsorted PBMCs, taken roughly 5 years after starting antiretroviral therapy. The receptors here all came from a woman between 50 and 59 years old with HIV.

This chain connects TRBV7-2 to TRBJ2-7; the match to TRBD2 covers 10 bases. CDR1 SGHTA and CDR2 FQGNSA come from the germline V gene. The CDR3 loop spans 15 amino acids. V was clipped by 3 bases and J by 3 bases; unmatched bases: 5. The CDR3 reads CASSLGSSGSYEQYF. DNA of the CDR3: TGTGCCAGCAGCTTGGGTTCTAGCGGGAGCTACGAGCAGTACTTC.

CDR3 sequence reads: CASSDQLAGADQETQYF. As DNA, the CDR3 is TGTGCCAGCAGCGACCAACTAGCGGGAGCGGACCAAGAGACCCAGTACTTC. The V call is TRBV2, the J call TRBJ2-5, with 11 bases that match TRBD2. Germline V gene sequence: CDR1 SNHLY, CDR2 FYNNEI. There are 17 residues in the CDR3. V lost 6 bases and J lost 0; bases outside the gene matches: 9.

The chain joins TRBV5-4 to TRBJ2-3; 8 bases align to TRBD2. V shed 1 base, J shed 2 bases, and the junction held 3 bases outside the gene matches. This CDR3 region has 15 residues. Germline values: CDR1 SGHNT, CDR2 YYREEE (reference sequence). CDR3 coding DNA: TGTGCCAGCAGCTTGAGCGGGAGACTCACAGATACGCAGTATTTT. This translates into CASSLSGRLTDTQYF.

This clone was counted a single time. The chain uses TRBV10-3 and TRBJ2-1; possibly TRBD1 for D (6 bases). This CDR3 has 13 amino acids. CDR1 is ENHRY and CDR2 is SYGVKD in the germline V gene. V lost 2 bases and J 6 bases, leaving 8 bases between the germline ends. In DNA form, the CDR3 reads TGTGCCATCAGTGAGAACAGGGTCAATGAGCAGTTCTTC. It encodes CAISENRVNEQFF.

This chain links TRBV4-1 with TRBJ2-1, with 8 bases matching TRBD2. After removal of 0 bases from V and 2 bases from J, the junction contained 3 bases not matched to a gene. This CDR3 is 16 amino acids long. Germline values: CDR1 MGHRA, CDR2 YSYEKL. CDR3 sequence (DNA): TGCGCCAGCAGCCAAGACCCAGCGGGAGCCTACAATGAGCAGTTCTTC. Its translation: CASSQDPAGAYNEQFF.

V and J are TRBV5-4 and TRBJ1-2; the D is unclear. Trimming stripped 4 bases from V and 4 bases from J, with 20 bases between. Germline CDR1 SGHNT, CDR2 YYREEE (reference sequence). The CDR3 extends over 16 amino acids. CDR3 amino acids: CASSVGPTLTSYGYTF. The DNA for the CDR3 is TGTGCCAGCAGCGTTGGGCCCACTCTAACCTCCTATGGCTACACCTTC. The whole variable domain, filled in from reference TRBV5-4 and TRBJ1-2, reads ETGVTQSPTHLIKTRGQQVTLRCSSQSGHNTVSWYQQALGQGPQFIFQYYREEENGRGNFPPRFSGLQFPNYSSELNVNALELDDSALYLCASSVGPTLTSYGYTFGSGTRLTVV.

This CDR3 reads CASSYSGEMGEQFF. The CDR3 coding sequence is TGTGCCAGCAGTTACTCGGGTGAGATGGGTGAGCAGTTCTTC. The gene calls are TRBV6-6 and TRBJ2-1; no definite D call. The V and J ends lost 0 bases and 9 bases respectively, with 12 bases between them. Per the germline V gene, CDR1 is MNHNY and CDR2 is SVGAGI (reference sequence). This CDR3 is built from 14 residues.

V is TRBV19 and J is TRBJ2-3; D call uncertain. The germline V gene encodes CDR1 LNHDA and CDR2 SQIVND (reference sequence). The germline V and J ends were trimmed by 2 bases and 2 bases, with 8 bases remaining between them. CDR3 length: 14 amino acids. This chain's CDR3 is CASSIYSNTDTQYF. The CDR3 region has the DNA TGTGCCAGTAGTATATACTCGAACACAGATACGCAGTATTTT.

This chain connects TRBV11-2 to TRBJ1-2; a weak D match, TRBD1 (6 bases). V lost 1 base and J lost 5, with 14 bases in between. The length of the CDR3 is 15 residues. Germline CDR1 and CDR2: SGHAT and FQNNGV. CDR3 sequence reads: CASSLAGHNPYGYTF. For the CDR3, the DNA is TGTGCCAGCAGCTTAGCGGGACACAACCCTTATGGCTACACCTTC.

CDR3 in amino acids: CASSQEGTSIHSYEQYF. CDR3 coding DNA: TGTGCCAGCAGCCAAGAAGGGACTAGCATCCACTCCTACGAGCAGTACTTC. The chain carries TRBV4-2 and TRBJ2-7; 9 bases map to TRBD2. The CDR3 spans 17 residues. Trimming cost V 0 bases and J 0 bases; bases outside gene matches: 6. Germline assignment: CDR1 LGHNA and CDR2 YNFKEQ.